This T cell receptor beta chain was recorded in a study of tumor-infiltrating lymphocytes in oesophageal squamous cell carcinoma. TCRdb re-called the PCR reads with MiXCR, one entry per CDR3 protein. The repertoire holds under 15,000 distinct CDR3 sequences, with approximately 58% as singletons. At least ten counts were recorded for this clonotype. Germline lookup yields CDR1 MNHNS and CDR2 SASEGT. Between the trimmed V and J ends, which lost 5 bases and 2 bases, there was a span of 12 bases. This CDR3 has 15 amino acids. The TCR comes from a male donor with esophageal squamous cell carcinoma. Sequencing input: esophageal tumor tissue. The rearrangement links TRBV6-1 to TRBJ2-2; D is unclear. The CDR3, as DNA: TGTGCCAGCAGTTATTGGGCCGGTAACACCGGGGAGCTGTTTTTT. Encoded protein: CASSYWAGNTGELFF.